This T cell receptor beta chain came from a study of shared clonotypes between healthy human individuals. The assay was immunoSEQ multiplex PCR, and TCRdb's table has in-frame clones only and misses some. Of a few million clones listed, around 94% are singletons. With 6 bases removed from V and 2 bases from J, the gap between germline ends came to 10 bases. Looked up from germline, CDR1 is SGHVS and CDR2 is FNYEAQ. The CDR3 is 13 residues long. Study findings and constraints: What naive subsets generally showed was a larger estimated richness than memory subsets showed.

Regarding this clone: Its specificity is unknown.

This chain links TRBV7-6 with TRBJ1-1; D may be TRBD1 (5 bases). The sequence was obtained from a man between 18 and 35 years old in good health. The sample comprised naive CD4+ T cells sorted from blood. The subset here: CD45RA+ positively selected. This chain's CDR3 is CASRPQVNTEAFF. The DNA of the CDR3 is TGTGCCAGCAGGCCACAGGTCAACACTGAAGCTTTCTTT.